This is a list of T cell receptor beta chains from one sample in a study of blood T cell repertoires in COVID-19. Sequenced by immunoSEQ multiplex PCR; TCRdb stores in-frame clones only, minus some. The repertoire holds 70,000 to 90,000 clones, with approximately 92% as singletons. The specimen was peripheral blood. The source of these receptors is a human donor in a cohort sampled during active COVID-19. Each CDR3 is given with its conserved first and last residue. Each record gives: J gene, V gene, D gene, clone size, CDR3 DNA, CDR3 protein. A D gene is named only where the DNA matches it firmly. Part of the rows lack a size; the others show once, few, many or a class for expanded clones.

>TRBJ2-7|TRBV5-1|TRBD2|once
TGCGCCAGCAACCAGGCGGGGGGTATCTACGAGCAGTACTTC
CASNQAGGIYEQYF
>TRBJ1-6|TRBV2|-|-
TGTGCCAGCACCGGGACGGGGGGTAATTCACCCCTCCACTTT
CASTGTGGNSPLHF
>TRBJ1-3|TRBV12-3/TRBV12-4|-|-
TGTGCCAGCAGTTTAGCAGCAGGAAACACCATATATTTT
CASSLAAGNTIYF
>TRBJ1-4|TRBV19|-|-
TGTGCCAGTAGTAGAAACGGACAGCTACCTAATGAAAAACTGTTTTTT
CASSRNGQLPNEKLFF
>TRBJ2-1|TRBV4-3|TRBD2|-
TGCGCCAGCAGCCAGAGGACTAGCGGTCACAATGAGCAGTTCTTC
CASSQRTSGHNEQFF
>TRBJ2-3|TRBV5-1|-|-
TGCGCCAGCAGCTTGGAACCTATCCCCTTGTTCCCGCAGTATTTT
CASSLEPIPLFPQYF
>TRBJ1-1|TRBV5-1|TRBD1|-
TGCGCCAGCAGCACTAGGACAGGATTGAACACTGAAGCTTTCTTT
CASSTRTGLNTEAFF
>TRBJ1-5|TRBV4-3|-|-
TGCGCCAGCGGACATGTAAGCAATCAGCCCCAGCATTTT
CASGHVSNQPQHF
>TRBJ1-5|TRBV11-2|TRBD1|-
TGTGCCAGCAGCTCCTCGACAGGGTACTACCAGCCCCAGCATTTT
CASSSSTGYYQPQHF
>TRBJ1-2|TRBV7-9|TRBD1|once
TGTGCCAGCAGCTTAGCCTCGGGACAGGGGTTTTATGGCTACACCTTC
CASSLASGQGFYGYTF
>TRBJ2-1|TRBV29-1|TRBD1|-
TGCAGCGTTGATCTCACAGGGGGTTATGAGCAGTTCTTC
CSVDLTGGYEQFF
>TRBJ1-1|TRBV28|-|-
TGTGCCAGCTGTGACTCGAAGGCGTACACTGAAGCTTTCTTT
CASCDSKAYTEAFF
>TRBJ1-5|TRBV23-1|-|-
TGCGCCAGCAGTCAATCGGGCCCCGGATCCCGTACCAATCAGCCCCAGCATTTT
CASSQSGPGSRTNQPQHF
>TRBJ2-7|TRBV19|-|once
TGTGCCAGTAGTATAAGGTTGGACAGCCTCTTGCCCTACGAGCAGTACTTC
CASSIRLDSLLPYEQYF
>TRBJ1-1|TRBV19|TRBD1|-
TGTGCCAGTAGTATGATAACAGGGGGCGGCACTGAAGCTTTCTTT
CASSMITGGGTEAFF
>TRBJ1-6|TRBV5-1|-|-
TGCGCCAGCAGCTTGGAGTCTAGATCCTATAATTCACCCCTCCACTTT
CASSLESRSYNSPLHF
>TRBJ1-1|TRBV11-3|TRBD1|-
TGTGCCAGCAGCTCGACCGGGACAGGGGCCACTGAAGCTTTCTTT
CASSSTGTGATEAFF
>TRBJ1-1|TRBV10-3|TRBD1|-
TGTGCCATCAGTGAGGGACAGGGGGCCCTGAACACTGAAGCTTTCTTT
CAISEGQGALNTEAFF
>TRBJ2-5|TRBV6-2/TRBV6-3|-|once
TGTGCCAGCAGTTACGAGGGTCGGGGGACCCAGTACTTC
CASSYEGRGTQYF
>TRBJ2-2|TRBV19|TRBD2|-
TGTGCCAGTAGGGCTAGCGGGATTACCGGGGAGCTGTTTTTT
CASRASGITGELFF
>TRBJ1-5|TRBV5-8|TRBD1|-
TGTGCCAGCAGCACTTCGACAGGGGGCGAGAGTCAGCCCCAGCATTTT
CASSTSTGGESQPQHF
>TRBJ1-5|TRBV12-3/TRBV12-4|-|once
TGTGCCAGCACGGGGGGACTACAGCCCCAGCATTTT
CASTGGLQPQHF
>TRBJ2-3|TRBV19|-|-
TGTGCCAGTAGTTCCCAAAACCGACAGATGGATACGCAGTATTTT
CASSSQNRQMDTQYF
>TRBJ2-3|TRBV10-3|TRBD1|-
TGTGCCTCGGAGGGGACAGGGAGGTTGGATACGCAGTATTTT
CASEGTGRLDTQYF
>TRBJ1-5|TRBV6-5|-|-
TGTGCCACCTGGGCGGGGTTTGGCAATCAGCCCCAGCATTTT
CATWAGFGNQPQHF
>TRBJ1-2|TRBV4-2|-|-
TGTGCCAGCAGCCAAGATCAGAACGTCTATGGCTACACCTTC
CASSQDQNVYGYTF
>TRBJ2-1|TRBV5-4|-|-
TGTGCCAGCAGCTGGAAGAGGCCAAACCTCAATGAGCAGTTCTTC
CASSWKRPNLNEQFF
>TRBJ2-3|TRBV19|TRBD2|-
TGTGCCAGTAGTAGCGGACTAGCGGGGCGGATCGGTACAGATACGCAGTATTTT
CASSSGLAGRIGTDTQYF
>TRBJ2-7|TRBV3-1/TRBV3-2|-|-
TGTGCCAGCAGCCATTTAGACAGCCAAAGCGAGCAGTACTTC
CASSHLDSQSEQYF
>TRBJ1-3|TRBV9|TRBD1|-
TGTGCCAGCACCGGCCGGGACAGGGATTCTGGAAACACCATATATTTT
CASTGRDRDSGNTIYF
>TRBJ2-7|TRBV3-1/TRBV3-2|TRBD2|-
TGTGCCAGCAGCCCTGGGCTAGCGGTCGGGATTGATGACGAGCAGTACTTC
CASSPGLAVGIDDEQYF
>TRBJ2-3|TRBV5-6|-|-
TGTGCCAGCAGCTTGGTCGGGCGCGCGGGGGCCTCAGATACGCAGTATTTT
CASSLVGRAGASDTQYF
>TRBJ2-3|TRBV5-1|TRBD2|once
TGCGCCAGCAACTTGGGCGGGGGGACAGATACGCAGTATTTT
CASNLGGGTDTQYF
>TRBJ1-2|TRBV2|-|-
TGTGCCAGCAGTGTAGCACAGGAGATAGGTGGCTACACCTTC
CASSVAQEIGGYTF
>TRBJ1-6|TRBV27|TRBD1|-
TGTGCCAGCAGTTGGACAGGGCAGATCGGTTCACCCCTCCACTTT
CASSWTGQIGSPLHF
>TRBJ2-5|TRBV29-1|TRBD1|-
TGCAGCGCTTTGATATTCGCAGGGGGTATAGAGACCCAGTACTTC
CSALIFAGGIETQYF
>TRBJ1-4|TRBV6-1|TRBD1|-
TGTGCCAGCAGTGGGCCGGGACAGGGTACTAATGAAAAACTGTTTTTT
CASSGPGQGTNEKLFF
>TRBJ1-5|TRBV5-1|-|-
TGCGCCAGCAGCTTGGGGCTGGGAGACAATCAGCCCCAGCATTTT
CASSLGLGDNQPQHF
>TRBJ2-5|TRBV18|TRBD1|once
TGTGCCAGCTCACCCCTTACCGGGACAGGCCAAGAGACCCAGTACTTC
CASSPLTGTGQETQYF
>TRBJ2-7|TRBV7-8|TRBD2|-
TGTGCCAGCAGCTACGGGAAGGGAGGGAGCTACGAGCAGTACTTC
CASSYGKGGSYEQYF
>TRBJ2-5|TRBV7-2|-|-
TGTGCCAGCAGCTTGCCGGGGGTTCAAGAGACCCAGTACTTC
CASSLPGVQETQYF
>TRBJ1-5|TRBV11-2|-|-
TGTGCCAGCAGCGCCGCGGGGCCGAATCAGCCCCAGCATTTT
CASSAAGPNQPQHF
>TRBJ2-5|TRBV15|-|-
TGTGCCACCAGTTTGGCCGGGACATTTCAAGAGACCCAGTACTTC
CATSLAGTFQETQYF
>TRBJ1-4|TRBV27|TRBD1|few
TGTGCCAGCAGTCCATCGACAGGGTGGGGTGAAAAACTGTTTTTT
CASSPSTGWGEKLFF
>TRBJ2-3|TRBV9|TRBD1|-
TGTGCCAGCAGCGTTATAGGGGACAGACGACAGTATTTT
CASSVIGDRRQYF
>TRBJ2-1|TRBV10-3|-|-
TGTGCCACTTCGCCGGGGGAAGGCTCCTACAATGAGCAGTTCTTC
CATSPGEGSYNEQFF
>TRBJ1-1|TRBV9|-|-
TGTGCCAGCAGCGACGGTTTGAACACTGAAGCTTTCTTT
CASSDGLNTEAFF
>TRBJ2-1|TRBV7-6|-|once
TGTGCCAGCAGCCTAAGGGGCCTATCCAGTGATCCCCAATTACGGAATGAGCAGTTCTTC
CASSLRGLSSDPQLRNEQFF
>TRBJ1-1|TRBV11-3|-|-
TGTGCCAGCAGCTTAGACGGACGGGGGGGAAACACTGAAGCTTTCTTT
CASSLDGRGGNTEAFF
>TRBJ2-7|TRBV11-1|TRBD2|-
TGTGCCAGCAGCCGGGGGGGGAGCTCCTACGAGCAGTACTTC
CASSRGGSSYEQYF
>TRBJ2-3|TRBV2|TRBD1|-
TGTGCCAGCAGCCCGGGACAGGTCACAGATACGCAGTATTTT
CASSPGQVTDTQYF
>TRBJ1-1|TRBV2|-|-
TGTGCCAGCAGTGGCGGCATTCAAAGGTTCACTGAAGCTTTCTTT
CASSGGIQRFTEAFF
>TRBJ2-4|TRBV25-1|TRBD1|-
TGTGCCAGCAGCAGGGGGAGCGACATTCAGTACTTC
CASSRGSDIQYF
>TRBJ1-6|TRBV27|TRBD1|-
TGTGCCAGCAGTTTATGGGGACAGGGGAATTCACCCCTCCACTTT
CASSLWGQGNSPLHF
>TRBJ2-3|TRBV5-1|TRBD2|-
TGCGCCAGCAGCTTGGATCCGGGCGGGGGGGCCACAGATACGCAGTATTTT
CASSLDPGGGATDTQYF